Described below is a single T cell receptor beta chain sequence and its context. The data are from a study of T cell clones after liver transplantation. Study information: TCRbeta sequencing after a pre-transplant mixed lymphocyte reaction identified graft-donor-reactive clones, later tracked in post-transplant blood. Blood was drawn pre-transplant, before withdrawal, and after full or failed withdrawal.

The germline CDR1 and CDR2 sequences are MNHEY and SVGAGI. V was trimmed by 6 bases and J by 5 bases, leaving 10 bases between them. CDR3 size: 12 residues. Generated by immunoSEQ multiplex PCR, the TCRdb table keeps only in-frame clones and is missing some. The sample has 65,000 to 80,000 clones; 80% are singletons. The chain carries TRBV6-5 and TRBJ1-1, with D tentatively TRBD1 (5 bases). The sequences come from CD4+ T cells from blood, collected before liver transplant. The receptor comes from a human donor who received a liver transplant. CDR3: CASSHGGTEAFF. CDR3 sequence (DNA): TGTGCCAGCAGCCACGGGGGGACTGAAGCTTTCTTT.